This T cell receptor beta chain was sequenced in a study of ipilimumab plus nivolumab after autologous stem cell transplantation. Whole-study context: Typical patient got four to six ipilimumab doses and seven to nine nivolumab doses (median).

This CDR3 is 17 amino acids long. Germline V gives CDR1 SGHAT, CDR2 FQNNGV. J gave up 1 base and V 5 bases, and 10 bases lay outside the gene matches. With regard to this clone: Its target is not known.

Points from the study as a whole: TCR repertoire, Treg phenotype and gut microbiota reportedly support more study of this approach.

Ipilimumab, 1 mg/kg, started 14 to 28 days after autologous transplant. Sequencing was performed with immunoSEQ multiplex PCR; in TCRdb, only in-frame clones are kept and a portion is missing. The table lists some 14,000 clones, approximately 74% of them singletons. The receptor comes from a male donor with primary mediastinal lymphoma. The sample was PBMCs, taken in a trial of ipilimumab plus nivolumab as post-transplant consolidation. This chain uses TRBV11-2 with TRBJ2-1, with TRBD2 matching 8 bases. CDR3 DNA sequence: TGTGCCAGCAGCCCGTTAGCGGGAACGCGGTCCTACAATGAGCAGTTCTTC. This encodes CASSPLAGTRSYNEQFF.